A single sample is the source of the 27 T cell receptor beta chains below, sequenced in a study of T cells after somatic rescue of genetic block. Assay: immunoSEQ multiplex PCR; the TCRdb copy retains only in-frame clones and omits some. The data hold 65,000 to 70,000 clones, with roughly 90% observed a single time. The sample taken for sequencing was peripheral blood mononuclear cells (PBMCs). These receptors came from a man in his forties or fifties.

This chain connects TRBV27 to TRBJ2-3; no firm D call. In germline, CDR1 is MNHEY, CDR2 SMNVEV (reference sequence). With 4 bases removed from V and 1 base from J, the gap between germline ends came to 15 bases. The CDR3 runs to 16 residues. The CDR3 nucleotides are TGTGCCAGCAGTTCCTCCTTTGCGTGGGGCACAGATACGCAGTATTTT. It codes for CASSSSFAWGTDTQYF.

Here the CDR3 DNA reads TGCGCCAGCAGCCAAGACCGGGGGGTGGCTGAGCAGTTCTTC. Its translation: CASSQDRGVAEQFF. The gene calls are TRBV4-3 and TRBJ2-1; 7 positions match TRBD2. The CDR3 has 14 amino acids. V gave up 0 bases and J gave up 9 bases; unmatched junction bases: 5. The germline CDR1 and CDR2 sequences are LGHNA and YSLEER.

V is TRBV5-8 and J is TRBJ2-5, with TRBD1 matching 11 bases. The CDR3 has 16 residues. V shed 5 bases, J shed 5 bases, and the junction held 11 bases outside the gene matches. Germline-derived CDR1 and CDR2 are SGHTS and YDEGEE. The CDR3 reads CASRAGTGGSWETQYF. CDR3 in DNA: TGTGCCAGCAGGGCCGGGACAGGGGGTTCGTGGGAGACCCAGTACTTC.

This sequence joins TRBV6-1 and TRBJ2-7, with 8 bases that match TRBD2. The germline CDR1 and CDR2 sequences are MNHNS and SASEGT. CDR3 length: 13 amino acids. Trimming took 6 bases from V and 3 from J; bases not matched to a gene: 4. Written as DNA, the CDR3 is TGTGCCAGCAGAAGGCTAGCGGGCTACGAGCAGTACTTC. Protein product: CASRRLAGYEQYF.

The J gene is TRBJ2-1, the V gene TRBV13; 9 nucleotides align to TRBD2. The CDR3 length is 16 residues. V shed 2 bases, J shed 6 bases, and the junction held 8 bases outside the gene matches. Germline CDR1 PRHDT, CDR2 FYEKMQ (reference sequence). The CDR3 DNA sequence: TGTGCCAGCAGCTTACCTAGCGGGGAGTTTGGCAATGAGCAGTTCTTC. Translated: CASSLPSGEFGNEQFF.

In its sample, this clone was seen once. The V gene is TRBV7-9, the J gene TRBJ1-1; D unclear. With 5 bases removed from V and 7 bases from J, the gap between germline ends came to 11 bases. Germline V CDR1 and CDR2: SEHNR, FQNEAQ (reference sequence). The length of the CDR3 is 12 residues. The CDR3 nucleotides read TGTGCCAGCAGCCCCATGGGCTTTGAAGCTTTCTTT. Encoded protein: CASSPMGFEAFF. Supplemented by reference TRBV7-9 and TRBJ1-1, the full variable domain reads DTGVSQNPRHKITKRGQNVTFRCDPISEHNRLYWYRQTLGQGPEFLTYFQNEAQLEKSRLLSDRFSAERPKGSFSTLEIQRTEQGDSAMYLCASSPMGFEAFFGQGTRLTVV.

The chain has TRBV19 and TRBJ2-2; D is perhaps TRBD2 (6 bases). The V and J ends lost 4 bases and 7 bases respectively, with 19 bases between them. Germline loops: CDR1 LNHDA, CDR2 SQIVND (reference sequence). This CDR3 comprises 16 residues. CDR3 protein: CASSSTYRLRGGELFF. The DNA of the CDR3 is TGTGCCAGTAGTAGTACCTACAGGTTGCGGGGCGGGGAGCTGTTTTTT.

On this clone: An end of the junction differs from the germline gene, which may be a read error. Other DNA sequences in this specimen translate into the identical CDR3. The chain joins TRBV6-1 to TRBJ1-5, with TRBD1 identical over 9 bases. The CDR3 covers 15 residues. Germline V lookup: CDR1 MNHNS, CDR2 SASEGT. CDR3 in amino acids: CASTRTGADNQPQHF. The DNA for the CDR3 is TGTGCCAGCACCAGGACAGGGGCGGACAATCAACCCCAGCATTTT.

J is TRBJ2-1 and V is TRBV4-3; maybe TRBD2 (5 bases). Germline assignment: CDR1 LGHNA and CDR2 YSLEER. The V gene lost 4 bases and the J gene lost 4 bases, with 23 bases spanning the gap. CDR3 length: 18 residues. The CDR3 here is CASSPPRGQPRLYNEQFF. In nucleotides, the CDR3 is TGCGCCAGCAGCCCCCCCCGAGGGCAACCCCGGTTGTACAATGAGCAGTTCTTC.

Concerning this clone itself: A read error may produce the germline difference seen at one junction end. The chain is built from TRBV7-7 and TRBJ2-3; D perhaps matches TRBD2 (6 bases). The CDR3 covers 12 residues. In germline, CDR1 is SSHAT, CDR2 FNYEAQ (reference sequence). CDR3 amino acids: CASSFSGDTQYF. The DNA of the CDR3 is TGTGCTAGCAGCTTTAGCGGAGATACGCAGTATTTT. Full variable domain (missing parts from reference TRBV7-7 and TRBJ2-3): GAGVSQSPRYKVTKRGQDVTLRCDPISSHATLYWYQQALGQGPEFLTYFNYEAQPDKSGLPSDRFSAERPEGSISTLTIQRTEQRDSAMYRCASSFSGDTQYFGPGTRLTVL.

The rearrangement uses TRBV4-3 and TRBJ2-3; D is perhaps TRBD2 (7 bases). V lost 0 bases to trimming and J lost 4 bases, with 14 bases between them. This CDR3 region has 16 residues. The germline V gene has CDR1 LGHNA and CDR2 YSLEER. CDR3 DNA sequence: TGCGCCAGCAGCCAAGAGATGGGCGGGGGCGCAGATACGCAGTATTTT. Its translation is CASSQEMGGGADTQYF.

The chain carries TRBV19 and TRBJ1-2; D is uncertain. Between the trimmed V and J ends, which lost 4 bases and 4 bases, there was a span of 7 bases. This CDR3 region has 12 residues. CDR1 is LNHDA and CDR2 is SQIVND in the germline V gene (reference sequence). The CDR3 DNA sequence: TGTGCCAGTAGTACCCCACCCTATGGCTACACCTTC. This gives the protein CASSTPPYGYTF.

CDR3 bases: TGTGCCAGCAGCTTAATCCGACAGGGTGGCACCGGGGAGCTGTTTTTT. Protein product: CASSLIRQGGTGELFF. The rearrangement uses TRBV5-6 and TRBJ2-2, with 7 nucleotides matching TRBD1. The germline V gene encodes CDR1 SGHDT and CDR2 YYEEEE. This CDR3 has 16 amino acids. V gave up 2 bases and J gave up 4 bases; unmatched junction bases: 8.

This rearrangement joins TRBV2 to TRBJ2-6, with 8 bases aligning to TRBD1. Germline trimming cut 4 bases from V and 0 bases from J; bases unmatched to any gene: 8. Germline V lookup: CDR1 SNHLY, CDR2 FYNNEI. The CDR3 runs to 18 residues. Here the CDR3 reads CASSGTGPKYSGANVLTF. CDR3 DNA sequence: TGTGCCAGCAGTGGGACAGGGCCAAAATACTCTGGGGCCAACGTCCTGACTTTC.

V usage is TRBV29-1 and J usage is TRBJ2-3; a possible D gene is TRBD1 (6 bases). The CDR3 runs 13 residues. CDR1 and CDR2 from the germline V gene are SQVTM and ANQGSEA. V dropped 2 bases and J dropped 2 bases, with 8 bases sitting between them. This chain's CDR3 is CSVENRDTDTQYF. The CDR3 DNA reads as TGCAGCGTTGAAAACAGGGACACAGATACGCAGTATTTT.

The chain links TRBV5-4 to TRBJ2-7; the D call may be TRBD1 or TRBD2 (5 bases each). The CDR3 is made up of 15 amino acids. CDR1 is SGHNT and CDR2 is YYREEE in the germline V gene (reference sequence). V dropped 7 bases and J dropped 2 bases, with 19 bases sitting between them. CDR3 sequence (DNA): TGTGCCAGCGCTACGACCGGGACGCTTACCTACGAGCAGTACTTC. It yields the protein CASATTGTLTYEQYF.

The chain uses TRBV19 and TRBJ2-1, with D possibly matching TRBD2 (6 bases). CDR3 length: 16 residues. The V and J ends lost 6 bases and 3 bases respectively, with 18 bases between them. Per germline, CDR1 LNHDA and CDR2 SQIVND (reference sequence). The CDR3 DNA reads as TGTGCCAGTAGCGAAAGCCTCGGGGGTAACTACAATGAGCAGTTCTTC. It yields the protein CASSESLGGNYNEQFF.

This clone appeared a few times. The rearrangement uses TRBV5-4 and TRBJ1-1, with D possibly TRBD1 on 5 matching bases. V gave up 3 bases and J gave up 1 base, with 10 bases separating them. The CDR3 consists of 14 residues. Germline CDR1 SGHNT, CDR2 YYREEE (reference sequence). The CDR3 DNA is TGTGCCAGCAGCTCCGCGACAGCGAACACTGAAGCTTTCTTT. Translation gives CASSSATANTEAFF.

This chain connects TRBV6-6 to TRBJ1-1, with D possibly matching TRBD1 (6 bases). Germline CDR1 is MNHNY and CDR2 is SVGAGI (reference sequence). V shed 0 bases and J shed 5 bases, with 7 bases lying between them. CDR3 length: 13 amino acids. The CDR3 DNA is TGTGCCAGCAGTTACTCGAGGGGGACTGAAGCTTTCTTT. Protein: CASSYSRGTEAFF.

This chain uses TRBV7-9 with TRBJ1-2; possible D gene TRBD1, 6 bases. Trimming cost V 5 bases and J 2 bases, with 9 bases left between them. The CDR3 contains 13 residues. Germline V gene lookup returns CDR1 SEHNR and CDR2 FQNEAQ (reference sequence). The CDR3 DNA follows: TGTGCCAGCAGCCTGGGACAAAACTATGGCTACACCTTC. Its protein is CASSLGQNYGYTF.

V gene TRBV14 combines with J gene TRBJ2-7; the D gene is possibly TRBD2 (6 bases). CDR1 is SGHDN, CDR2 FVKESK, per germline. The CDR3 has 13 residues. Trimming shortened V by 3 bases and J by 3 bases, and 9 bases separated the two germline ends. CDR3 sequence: CASSQWGVYEQYF. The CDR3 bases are TGTGCCAGCAGCCAGTGGGGGGTCTACGAGCAGTACTTC.

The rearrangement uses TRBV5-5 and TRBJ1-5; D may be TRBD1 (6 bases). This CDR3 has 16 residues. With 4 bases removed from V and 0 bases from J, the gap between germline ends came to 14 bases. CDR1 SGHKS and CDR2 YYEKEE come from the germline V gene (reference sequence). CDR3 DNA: TGTGCCAGCAGCCCGGGGGCCGGATATAGCAATCAGCCCCAGCATTTT. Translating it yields CASSPGAGYSNQPQHF.

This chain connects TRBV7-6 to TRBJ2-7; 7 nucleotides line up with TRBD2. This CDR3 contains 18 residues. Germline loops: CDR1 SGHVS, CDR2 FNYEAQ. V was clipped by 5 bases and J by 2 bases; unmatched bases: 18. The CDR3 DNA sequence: TGTGCCAGCAGCCCCCAGGGACCTTGGCGGGAGTCCACCTACGAGCAGTACTTC. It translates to CASSPQGPWRESTYEQYF.

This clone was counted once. The CDR3 spells CASSQDLGGRSSGANVLTF. The CDR3 nucleotides are TGCGCCAGCAGCCAAGATTTGGGGGGCCGTAGCTCTGGGGCCAACGTCCTGACTTTC. The gene calls are TRBV4-1 and TRBJ2-6; D could derive from TRBD1 or TRBD2 (6 bases each). From germline, CDR1 is MGHRA and CDR2 YSYEKL. The CDR3 is made up of 19 amino acids. V dropped 0 bases and J dropped 0 bases, with 15 bases sitting between them.

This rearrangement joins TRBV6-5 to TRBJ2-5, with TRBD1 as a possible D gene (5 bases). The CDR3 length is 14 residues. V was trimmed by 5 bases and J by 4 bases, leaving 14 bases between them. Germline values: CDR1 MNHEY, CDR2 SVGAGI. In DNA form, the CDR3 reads TGTGCCAGCAGTCCCCTGATGGGGCGAGAGACCCAGTACTTC. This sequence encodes CASSPLMGRETQYF.

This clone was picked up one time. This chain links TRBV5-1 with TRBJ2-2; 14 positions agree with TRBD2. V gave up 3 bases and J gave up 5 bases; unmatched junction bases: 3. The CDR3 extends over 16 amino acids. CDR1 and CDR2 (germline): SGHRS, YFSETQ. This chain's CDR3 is CASSSGLAGGTGELFF. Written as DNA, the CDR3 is TGCGCCAGCAGCTCTGGACTAGCGGGAGGTACCGGGGAGCTGTTTTTT.

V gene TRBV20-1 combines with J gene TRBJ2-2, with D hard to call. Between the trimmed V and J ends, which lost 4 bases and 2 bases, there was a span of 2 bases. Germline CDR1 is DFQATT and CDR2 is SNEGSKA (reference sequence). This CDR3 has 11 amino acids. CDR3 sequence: CSAINTGELFF. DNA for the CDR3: TGCAGTGCTATTAACACCGGGGAGCTGTTTTTT.